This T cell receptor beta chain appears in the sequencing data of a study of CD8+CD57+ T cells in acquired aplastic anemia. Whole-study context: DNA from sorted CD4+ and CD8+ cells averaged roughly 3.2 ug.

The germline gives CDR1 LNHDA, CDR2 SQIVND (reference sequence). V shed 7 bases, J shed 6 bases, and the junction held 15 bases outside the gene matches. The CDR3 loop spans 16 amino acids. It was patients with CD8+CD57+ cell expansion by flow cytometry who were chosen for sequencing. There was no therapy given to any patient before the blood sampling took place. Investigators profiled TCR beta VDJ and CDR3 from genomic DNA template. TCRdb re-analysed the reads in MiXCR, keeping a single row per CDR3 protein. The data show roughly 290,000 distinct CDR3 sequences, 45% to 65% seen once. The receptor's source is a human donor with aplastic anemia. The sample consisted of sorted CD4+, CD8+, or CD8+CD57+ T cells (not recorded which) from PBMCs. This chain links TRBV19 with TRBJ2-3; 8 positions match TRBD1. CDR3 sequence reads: CASTAPGGALTDTQYF. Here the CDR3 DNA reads TGTGCCAGTACCGCCCCAGGGGGCGCGTTAACGGATACGCAGTATTTT.